This T cell receptor beta chain appears in the sequencing data of a study of blood T cell repertoires in COVID-19. As for the study in general: Acute-phase and convalescent COVID-19 samples originated in the United States, Italy and Spain. The cDNA or gDNA used as material had been derived from T cells, B-cell-depleted T cells, or PBMCs.

Here immunoSEQ multiplex PCR was the method, and the copy in TCRdb shows in-frame clones only, minus some. The table shows about 400,000 clones, with 70% to 90% occurring only once. Looked up from germline, CDR1 is MNHNS and CDR2 is SASEGT. The length of the CDR3 is 13 residues. J lost 4 bases, V lost 6 bases, and 4 bases had no gene match. The chain employs TRBV6-1 and TRBJ1-2, with 8 bases matching TRBD1. The source of this sequence is a man aged 35 to 55 with acute or convalescent COVID-19. The specimen sequenced was peripheral blood. The CDR3 region has the DNA TGTGCCAGCAGCCCCGGGACAGGCTATGGCTACACCTTC. Protein product: CASSPGTGYGYTF.